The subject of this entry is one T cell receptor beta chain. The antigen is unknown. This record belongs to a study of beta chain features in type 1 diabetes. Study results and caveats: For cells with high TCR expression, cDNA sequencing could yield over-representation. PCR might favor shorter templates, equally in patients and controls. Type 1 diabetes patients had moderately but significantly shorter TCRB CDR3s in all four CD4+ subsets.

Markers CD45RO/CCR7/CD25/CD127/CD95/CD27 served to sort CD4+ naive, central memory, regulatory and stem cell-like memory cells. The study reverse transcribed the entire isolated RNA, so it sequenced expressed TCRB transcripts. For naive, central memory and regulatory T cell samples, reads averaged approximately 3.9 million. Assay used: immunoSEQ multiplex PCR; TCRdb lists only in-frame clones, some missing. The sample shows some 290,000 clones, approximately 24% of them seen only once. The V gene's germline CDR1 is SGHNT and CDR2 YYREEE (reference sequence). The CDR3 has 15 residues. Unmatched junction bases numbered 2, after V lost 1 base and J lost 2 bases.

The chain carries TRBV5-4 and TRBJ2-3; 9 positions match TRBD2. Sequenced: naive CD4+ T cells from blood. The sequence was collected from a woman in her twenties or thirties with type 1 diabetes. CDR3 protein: CASSLRTSVTDTQYF. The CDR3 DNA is TGTGCCAGCAGCTTGAGGACTAGCGTCACAGATACGCAGTATTTT.